The T cell receptor (beta chain) described here comes from a study of liver allograft versus peripheral blood T cells. At the level of the study: Graft-liver T cell receptor repertoires were compared against recipient peripheral blood repertoires. Overall study findings and caveats: Inside liver allografts, T cell receptor repertoires reportedly diverged from the repertoires found in peripheral blood.

The germline gives CDR1 LNHDA, CDR2 SQIVND (reference sequence). The V end was cut by 10 bases, the J end by 0 bases, with 4 bases between. The CDR3 has 11 amino acids. TCRdb re-called the reads through MiXCR, storing one row per CDR3 protein. The table shows 5,000 to 6,500 distinct CDR3 sequences, with more than 15% occurring only once. This clonotype was observed a few times. Its antigen is unknown. This clonotype was obtained from a human patient who had a liver transplant. The graft donor may account for some of the T cells. The rearrangement links TRBV19 to TRBJ2-4; no definite D call. In DNA, the CDR3 is TGTGCCACATTAGCCAAAAACATTCAGTACTTC. It encodes CATLAKNIQYF. The full variable domain, its missing parts supplied by reference TRBV19 and TRBJ2-4, is DGGITQSPKYLFRKEGQNVTLSCEQNLNHDAMYWYRQDPGQGLRLIYYSQIVNDFQKGDIAEGYSVSREKKESFPLTVTSAQKNPTAFYLCATLAKNIQYFGAGTRLSVL.